The rows below give T cell receptor beta chains drawn from one sample of a study of blood T cell repertoires in COVID-19. Measured with immunoSEQ multiplex PCR; TCRdb has only the in-frame clones, and not every one. The table lists some 200,000 clones, roughly four fifths of them singletons. Sequences were obtained from PBMCs or T cells enriched from blood (not recorded which). These receptors originate from a man in his forties or fifties who had recovered from COVID-19. CDR3s include the opening cysteine and the closing phenylalanine or tryptophan. D genes are given only for firm matches. Part of the rows lack a size; the others show once, few, many or a class for expanded clones.

j_call clone_size v_call cdr3_length d_call cdr3_aa cdr3_nt
TRBJ1-1 NA TRBV11-2 14 TRBD1 CASRHRGRNTEAFF TGTGCCAGCAGGCACAGGGGCAGGAACACTGAAGCTTTCTTT
TRBJ1-5 NA TRBV20-1 13 NA CSASVGVDQPQHF TGCAGTGCTAGTGTGGGAGTGGATCAGCCCCAGCATTTT
TRBJ1-3 NA TRBV19 15 NA CASSLNPSSGNTIYF TGTGCCAGTAGTTTAAACCCGAGCTCTGGAAACACCATATATTTT
TRBJ2-1 NA TRBV30 14 TRBD1 CAYLEGQSYNEQFF TGTGCCTATTTAGAGGGACAGAGTTACAATGAGCAGTTCTTC
TRBJ2-2 NA TRBV28 15 NA CASSLFYGNTGELFF TGTGCCAGCAGTTTATTTTACGGGAACACCGGGGAGCTGTTTTTT
TRBJ2-1 few TRBV7-9 15 TRBD2 CASSPAGASYNEQFF TGTGCCAGCAGCCCAGCGGGAGCCTCCTACAATGAGCAGTTCTTC
TRBJ2-1 NA TRBV5-1 16 TRBD2 CASSLVPTGLANEQFF TGCGCCAGCAGCTTGGTTCCTACCGGACTAGCGAATGAGCAGTTCTTC
TRBJ1-1 NA TRBV7-2 15 TRBD1 CASSTDGDRYTEAFF TGTGCCAGCAGCACTGACGGGGACAGATACACTGAAGCTTTCTTT
TRBJ1-2 NA TRBV9 13 NA CASSVAQNYGYTF TGTGCCAGCAGCGTAGCCCAAAATTATGGCTACACCTTC
TRBJ1-5 NA TRBV5-1 15 TRBD1 CASSPQGQRNQPQHF TGCGCCAGCAGCCCACAGGGGCAGAGAAATCAGCCCCAGCATTTT
TRBJ2-2 NA TRBV19 16 NA CASTPRGRAGTGELFF TGTGCCAGTACCCCGAGGGGGAGGGCCGGTACCGGGGAGCTGTTTTTT
TRBJ1-2 NA TRBV19 14 NA CASSQIGGGYGYTF TGTGCCAGTAGTCAAATCGGGGGTGGCTATGGCTACACCTTC
TRBJ2-1 few TRBV29-1 15 TRBD2 CSVGVGGSWNNEQFF TGCAGCGTTGGAGTTGGCGGGAGTTGGAACAATGAGCAGTTCTTC
TRBJ2-1 NA TRBV7-2 17 TRBD1 CASSFGQGAGSWDEQFF TGTGCCAGCAGCTTCGGACAGGGGGCGGGTTCATGGGATGAGCAGTTCTTC
TRBJ1-5 NA TRBV15 16 TRBD1 CATSKRGGDRDRPQHF TGTGCCACCAGCAAGAGGGGAGGGGACAGGGACCGTCCCCAGCATTTT
TRBJ2-1 few TRBV4-1 16 NA CASSQGTGTLYNEQFF TGCGCCAGCAGCCAAGGGACCGGGACACTCTACAATGAGCAGTTCTTC
TRBJ2-1 NA TRBV9 15 TRBD1 CASSLRQGRGNEQFF TGTGCCAGCAGCTTAAGACAGGGGAGAGGGAATGAGCAGTTCTTC
TRBJ2-1 NA TRBV2 11 NA CASSAAGEQFF TGTGCCAGCAGTGCGGCAGGGGAGCAGTTCTTC
TRBJ2-3 NA TRBV14 11 NA CASSQGYSQYF TGTGCCAGCAGCCAAGGTTACTCGCAGTATTTT
TRBJ1-1 few TRBV6-2/TRBV6-3 18 TRBD1 CASSGLFSPRDRDTEAFF TGTGCCAGCAGTGGACTTTTTTCCCCCCGGGACAGGGACACTGAAGCTTTCTTT
TRBJ2-1 NA TRBV10-2 12 NA CASIGHPNEQFF TGCGCCAGCATCGGACACCCCAATGAGCAGTTCTTC
TRBJ2-7 NA TRBV6-5 13 NA CASRSTGTYEQYF TGTGCCAGCAGATCTACAGGGACGTACGAGCAGTACTTC
TRBJ2-6 NA TRBV2 14 TRBD1 CASEGGTGANVLTF TGTGCCAGCGAAGGGGGCACTGGGGCCAACGTCCTGACTTTC
TRBJ2-4 NA TRBV24-1 19 NA CATSNPQTSPAPSKNIQYF TGTGCCACCAGTAATCCTCAGACAAGTCCCGCGCCGAGCAAAAACATTCAGTACTTC
TRBJ2-3 NA TRBV3-1/TRBV3-2 16 NA CASSPPNGVGTDTQYF TGTGCCAGCAGCCCACCCAACGGGGTGGGTACAGATACGCAGTATTTT
TRBJ2-7 NA TRBV15 15 TRBD1 CATSRGPGQGYEQYF TGTGCCACCAGCAGAGGACCGGGACAGGGGTACGAGCAGTACTTC
TRBJ1-1 NA TRBV6-5 13 NA CASNRGGATEAFF TGTGCCAGCAATAGGGGAGGGGCCACTGAAGCTTTCTTT
TRBJ2-3 NA TRBV6-5 14 TRBD1 CASSFGQATDTQYF TGTGCCAGCAGTTTCGGACAGGCCACAGATACGCAGTATTTT
TRBJ1-1 once TRBV5-1 14 NA CASSLGPGNTEAFF TGCGCCAGCAGCTTGGGCCCAGGGAACACTGAAGCTTTCTTT
TRBJ1-6 few TRBV5-8 18 TRBD1 CASSLPTGAGSYNSPLHF TGTGCCAGCAGCTTGCCTACAGGGGCGGGCTCCTATAATTCACCCCTCCACTTT
TRBJ2-1 NA TRBV19 16 TRBD2 CASSTSLAGSYNEQFF TGTGCCAGTAGTACCTCTCTAGCGGGCTCCTACAATGAGCAGTTCTTC
TRBJ2-3 NA TRBV27 16 TRBD2 CASSLMAGGIGDTQYF TGTGCCAGCAGTTTAATGGCGGGAGGCATTGGGGATACGCAGTATTTT
TRBJ2-1 NA TRBV10-2 14 TRBD2 CASRRTSGYNEQFF TGCGCCAGCAGAAGGACTAGCGGCTACAATGAGCAGTTCTTC
TRBJ2-1 NA TRBV7-6 18 NA CASSHGPGQQRTYNEQFF TGTGCCAGCAGCCATGGGCCAGGACAGCAAAGAACCTACAATGAGCAGTTCTTC
TRBJ1-5 NA TRBV29-1 12 TRBD1 CSAGQGDQPQHF TGCAGCGCTGGACAGGGGGATCAGCCCCAGCATTTT
TRBJ2-7 NA TRBV11-2 15 TRBD2 CASSLYQRGTYEQYF TGTGCCAGCAGCTTATACCAGCGGGGTACCTACGAGCAGTACTTC
TRBJ2-1 NA TRBV2 11 NA CASRSNNEQFF TGTGCCAGCAGATCAAACAATGAGCAGTTCTTC
TRBJ2-1 few TRBV27 13 NA CASRPTRHNEQFF TGTGCCAGCAGGCCGACTAGGCACAATGAGCAGTTCTTC
TRBJ2-1 NA TRBV5-1 14 NA CASSLAARPNEQFF TGCGCCAGCAGCTTGGCAGCCAGGCCCAATGAGCAGTTCTTC
TRBJ2-7 NA TRBV9 15 TRBD2 CASSVVGSGKDEQYF TGTGCCAGCAGCGTAGTTGGGAGCGGGAAGGACGAGCAGTACTTC
TRBJ1-5 NA TRBV4-2 15 NA CASSQDGQDSQPQHF TGTGCCAGCAGCCAAGATGGGCAGGATAGTCAGCCCCAGCATTTT